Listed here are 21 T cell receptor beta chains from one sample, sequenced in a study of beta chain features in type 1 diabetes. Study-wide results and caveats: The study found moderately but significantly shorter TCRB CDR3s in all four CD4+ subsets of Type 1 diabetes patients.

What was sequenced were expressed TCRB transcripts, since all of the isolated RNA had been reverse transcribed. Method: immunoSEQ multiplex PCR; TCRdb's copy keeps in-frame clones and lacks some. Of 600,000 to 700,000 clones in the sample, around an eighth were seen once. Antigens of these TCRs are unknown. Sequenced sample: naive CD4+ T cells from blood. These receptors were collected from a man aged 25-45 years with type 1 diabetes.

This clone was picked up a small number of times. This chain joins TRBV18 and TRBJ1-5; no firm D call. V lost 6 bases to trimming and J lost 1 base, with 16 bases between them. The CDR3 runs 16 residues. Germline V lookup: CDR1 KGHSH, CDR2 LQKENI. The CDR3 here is CASSSEARGSNQPQHF. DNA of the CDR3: TGTGCCAGCTCTTCTGAGGCCCGTGGGAGCAATCAGCCCCAGCATTTT.

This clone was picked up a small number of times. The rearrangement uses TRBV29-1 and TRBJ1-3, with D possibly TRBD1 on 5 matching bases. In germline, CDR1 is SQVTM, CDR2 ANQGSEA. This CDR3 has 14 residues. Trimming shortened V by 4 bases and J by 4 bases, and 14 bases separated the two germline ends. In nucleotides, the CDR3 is TGCAGCGTTGGCCCCGGGGGAGGGGGAAACACCATATATTTT. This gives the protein CSVGPGGGGNTIYF.

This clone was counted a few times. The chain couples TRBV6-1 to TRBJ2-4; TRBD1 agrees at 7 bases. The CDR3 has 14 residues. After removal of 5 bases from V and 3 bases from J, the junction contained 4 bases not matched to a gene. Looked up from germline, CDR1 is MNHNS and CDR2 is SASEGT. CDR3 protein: CASSYRDSKNIQYF. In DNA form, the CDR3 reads TGTGCCAGCAGTTATCGGGACAGCAAAAACATTCAGTACTTC.

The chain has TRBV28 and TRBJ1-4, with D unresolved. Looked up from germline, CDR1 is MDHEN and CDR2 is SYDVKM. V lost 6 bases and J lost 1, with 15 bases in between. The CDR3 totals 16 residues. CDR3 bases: TGTGCCAGCAGCCCCTGGGGTGGTGTAACTAATGAAAAACTGTTTTTT. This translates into CASSPWGGVTNEKLFF.

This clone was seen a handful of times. CDR3 coding DNA: TGTGCCAGCAGTTTATTGGGGACAGGGGCTTTCGCTGGCTACACCTTC. Residues: CASSLLGTGAFAGYTF. V gene TRBV28 combines with J gene TRBJ1-2; TRBD1 matches 10 bases. V trimming: 1 base; J trimming: 7 bases; junction bases outside the gene matches: 9. From germline, CDR1 is MDHEN and CDR2 SYDVKM. The CDR3 has 16 residues.

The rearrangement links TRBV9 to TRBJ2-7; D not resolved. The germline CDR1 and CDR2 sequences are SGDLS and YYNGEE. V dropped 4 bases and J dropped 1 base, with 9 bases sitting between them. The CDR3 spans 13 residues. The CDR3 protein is CASSLDISYEQYF. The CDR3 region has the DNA TGTGCCAGCAGCCTCGACATTTCCTACGAGCAGTACTTC.

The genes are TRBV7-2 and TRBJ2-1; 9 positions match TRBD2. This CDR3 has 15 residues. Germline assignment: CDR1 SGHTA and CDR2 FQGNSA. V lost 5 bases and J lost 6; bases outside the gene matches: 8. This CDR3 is CASSPRIAGANEQFF. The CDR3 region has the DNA TGTGCCAGCAGCCCCCGAATAGCGGGGGCCAATGAGCAGTTCTTC.

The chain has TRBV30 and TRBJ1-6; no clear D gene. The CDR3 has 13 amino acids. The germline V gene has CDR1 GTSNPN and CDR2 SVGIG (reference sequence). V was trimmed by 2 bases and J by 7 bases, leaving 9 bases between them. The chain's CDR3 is CAWSTSYNSPLHF. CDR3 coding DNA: TGTGCCTGGAGTACCTCTTACAATTCACCCCTCCACTTT.

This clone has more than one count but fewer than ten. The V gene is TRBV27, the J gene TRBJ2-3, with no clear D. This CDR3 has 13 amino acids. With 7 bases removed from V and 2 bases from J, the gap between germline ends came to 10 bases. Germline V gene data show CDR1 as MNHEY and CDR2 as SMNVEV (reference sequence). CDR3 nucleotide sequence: TGTGCCAGCACTCAAGGGTCCACAGATACGCAGTATTTT. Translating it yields CASTQGSTDTQYF.

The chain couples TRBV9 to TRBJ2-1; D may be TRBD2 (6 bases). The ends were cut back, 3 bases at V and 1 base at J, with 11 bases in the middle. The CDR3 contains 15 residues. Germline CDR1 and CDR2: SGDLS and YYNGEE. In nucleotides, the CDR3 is TGTGCCAGCAGCGCTGTGGGGAGGTCCTACAATGAGCAGTTCTTC. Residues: CASSAVGRSYNEQFF.

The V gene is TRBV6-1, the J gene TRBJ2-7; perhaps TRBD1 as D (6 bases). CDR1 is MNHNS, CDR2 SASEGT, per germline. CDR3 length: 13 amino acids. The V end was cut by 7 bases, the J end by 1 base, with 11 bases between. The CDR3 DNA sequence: TGTGCCAGCAAAGAAGGGGGATCCTACGAGCAGTACTTC. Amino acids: CASKEGGSYEQYF.

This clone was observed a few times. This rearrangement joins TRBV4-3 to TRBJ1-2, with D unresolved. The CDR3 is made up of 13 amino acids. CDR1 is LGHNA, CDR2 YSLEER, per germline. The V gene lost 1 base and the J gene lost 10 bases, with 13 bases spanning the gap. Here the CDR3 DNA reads TGCGCCAGCAGCCAAGGTACGGGCAGAGACTACACCTTC. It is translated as CASSQGTGRDYTF.

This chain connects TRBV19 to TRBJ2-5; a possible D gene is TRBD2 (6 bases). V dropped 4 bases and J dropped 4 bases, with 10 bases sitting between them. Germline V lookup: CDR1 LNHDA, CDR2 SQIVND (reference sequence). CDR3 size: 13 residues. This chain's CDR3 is CASSKLEGETQYF. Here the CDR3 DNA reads TGTGCCAGTAGTAAACTGGAGGGAGAGACCCAGTACTTC.

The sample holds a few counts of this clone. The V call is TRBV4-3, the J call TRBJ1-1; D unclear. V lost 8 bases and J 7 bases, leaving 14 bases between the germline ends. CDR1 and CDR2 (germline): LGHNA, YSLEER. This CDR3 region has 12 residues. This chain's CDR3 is CASHRPSFEAFF. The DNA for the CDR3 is TGCGCCAGCCACCGACCGTCCTTTGAAGCTTTCTTT.

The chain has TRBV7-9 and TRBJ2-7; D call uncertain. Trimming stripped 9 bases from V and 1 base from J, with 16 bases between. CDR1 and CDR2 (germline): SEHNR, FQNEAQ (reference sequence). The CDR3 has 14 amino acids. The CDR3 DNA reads TGTGCCAGTATGCTGGGATTAGAATCCTACGAGCAGTACTTC. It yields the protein CASMLGLESYEQYF.

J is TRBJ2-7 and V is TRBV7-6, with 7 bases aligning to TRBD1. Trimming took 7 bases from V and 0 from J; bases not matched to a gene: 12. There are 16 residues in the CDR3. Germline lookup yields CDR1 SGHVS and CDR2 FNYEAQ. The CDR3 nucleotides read TGTGCCAGCACCCCCACACAGGGGCCGCTCTCCTACGAGCAGTACTTC. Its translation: CASTPTQGPLSYEQYF. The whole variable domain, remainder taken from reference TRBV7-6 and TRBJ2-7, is GAGVSQSPRYKVTKRGQDVALRCDPISGHVSLYWYRQALGQGPEFLTYFNYEAQQDKSGLPNDRFSAERPEGSISTLTIQRTEQRDSAMYRCASTPTQGPLSYEQYFGPGTRLTVT.

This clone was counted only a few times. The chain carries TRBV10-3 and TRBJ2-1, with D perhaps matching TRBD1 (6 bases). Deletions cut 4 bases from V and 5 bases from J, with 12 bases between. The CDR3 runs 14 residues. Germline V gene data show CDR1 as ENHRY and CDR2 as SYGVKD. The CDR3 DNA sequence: TGTGCCATCAGTGGCAAAGACAGGAACAATGAGCAGTTCTTC. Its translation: CAISGKDRNNEQFF.

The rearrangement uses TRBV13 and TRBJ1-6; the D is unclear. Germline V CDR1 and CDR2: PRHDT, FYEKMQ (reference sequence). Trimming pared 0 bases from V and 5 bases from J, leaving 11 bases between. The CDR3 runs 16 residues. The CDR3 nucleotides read TGTGCCAGCAGCTTAGGTTGGCAGGTTGATAATTCACCCCTCCACTTT. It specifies CASSLGWQVDNSPLHF. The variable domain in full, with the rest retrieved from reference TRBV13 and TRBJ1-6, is AAGVIQSPRHLIKEKRETATLKCYPIPRHDTVYWYQQGPGQDPQFLISFYEKMQSDKGSIPDRFSAQQFSDYHSELNMSSLELGDSALYFCASSLGWQVDNSPLHFGNGTRLTVT.

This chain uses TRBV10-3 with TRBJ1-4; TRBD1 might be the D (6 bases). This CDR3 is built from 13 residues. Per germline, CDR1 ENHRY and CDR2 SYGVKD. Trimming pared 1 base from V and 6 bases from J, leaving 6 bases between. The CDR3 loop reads CAISEYRDEKLFF. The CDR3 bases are TGTGCCATCAGTGAGTACAGGGATGAAAAACTGTTTTTT.

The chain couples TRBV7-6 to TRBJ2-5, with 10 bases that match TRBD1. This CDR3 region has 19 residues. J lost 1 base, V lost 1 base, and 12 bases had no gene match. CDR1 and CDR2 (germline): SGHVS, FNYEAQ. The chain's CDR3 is CASSLVHSTGGIFQETQYF. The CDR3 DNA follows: TGTGCCAGCAGCTTAGTCCATTCGACAGGGGGCATTTTCCAAGAGACCCAGTACTTC.

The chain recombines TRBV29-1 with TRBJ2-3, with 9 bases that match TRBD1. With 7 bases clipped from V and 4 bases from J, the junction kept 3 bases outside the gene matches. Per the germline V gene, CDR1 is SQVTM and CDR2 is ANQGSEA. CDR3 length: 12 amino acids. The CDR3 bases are TGCAGCGGGGACAGGGATGCAGATACGCAGTATTTT. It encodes CSGDRDADTQYF.